This entry lists 32 T cell receptor beta chains sequenced from one sample in a study of beta chain features in type 1 diabetes. The isolated RNA, all of it, was reverse transcribed, so expressed TCRB transcripts were what got sequenced. Sequencing was performed with immunoSEQ multiplex PCR; in TCRdb, only in-frame clones are kept and a portion is missing. This table holds a few hundred thousand clones, 9.6% found once. Sequencing was done on a sample of naive CD4+ T cells from blood. These receptors all come from a woman aged 18-35 years in good health.

The genes are TRBV5-6 and TRBJ2-5, with D tentatively TRBD1 (6 bases). Germline loops: CDR1 SGHDT, CDR2 YYEEEE. Trimming left V 3 bases short and J 5 bases short, with 11 bases between. This CDR3 region has 13 residues. This chain's CDR3 is CASSWWGRETQYF. The CDR3 coding sequence is TGTGCCAGCAGCTGGTGGGGGCGGGAGACCCAGTACTTC.

This clone was observed many times. This rearrangement joins TRBV5-4 to TRBJ2-1, with a tentative D call TRBD2 (6 bases). CDR1 and CDR2 from the germline V gene are SGHNT and YYREEE (reference sequence). Trimming took 3 bases from V and 8 from J, leaving 9 bases between them. There are 12 residues in the CDR3. The CDR3 DNA reads TGTGCCAGCAGCTGGACTATCGATGAGCAGTTCTTC. This translates into CASSWTIDEQFF. The full variable domain, rest sourced from reference TRBV5-4 and TRBJ2-1, is ETGVTQSPTHLIKTRGQQVTLRCSSQSGHNTVSWYQQALGQGPQFIFQYYREEENGRGNFPPRFSGLQFPNYSSELNVNALELDDSALYLCASSWTIDEQFFGPGTRLTVL.

The CDR3 nucleotides are TGTGCCAGCTCACCGAAGGGACAGGCCCTCCTCTATGGCTACACCTTC. Its protein product is CASSPKGQALLYGYTF. This rearrangement joins TRBV18 to TRBJ1-2; TRBD1 aligns across 8 bases. The CDR3 has 16 residues. V trimming: 3 bases; J trimming: 4 bases; junction bases outside the gene matches: 10. Germline CDR1 is KGHSH and CDR2 is LQKENI.

This chain links TRBV19 with TRBJ2-1; 14 positions match TRBD2. Germline V gene data show CDR1 as LNHDA and CDR2 as SQIVND (reference sequence). The J segment lost 4 bases and the V segment lost 5 bases, leaving 4 bases of the junction unmatched. The CDR3 covers 16 residues. For the CDR3, the DNA is TGTGCCAGTAGTGCGACTAGCGGGAGGGGTTACAATGAGCAGTTCTTC. It translates to CASSATSGRGYNEQFF.

The chain carries TRBV5-1 and TRBJ2-1, with 9 bases fitting TRBD2. J lost 10 bases, V lost 1 base, and 12 bases had no gene match. The CDR3 loop spans 16 amino acids. CDR1 and CDR2 from the germline V gene are SGHRS and YFSETQ. The chain's CDR3 is CASSLRAELAGEEQFF. The CDR3 DNA is TGCGCCAGCAGCTTGAGGGCGGAATTAGCGGGAGAGGAGCAGTTCTTC.

This clone has just a few counts. The chain is built from TRBV12-5 and TRBJ1-5, with 11 bases fitting TRBD1. In germline, CDR1 is LGHNT, CDR2 FRNRAP. V dropped 1 base and J dropped 6; count of bases not matched to a gene: 5. CDR3 size: 16 residues. The CDR3 DNA is TGTGCTAGTGGTTTGGGGACAGGGGGCGCGGCTCAGCCCCAGCATTTT. Amino acids: CASGLGTGGAAQPQHF. Full variable domain (missing parts from reference TRBV12-5 and TRBJ1-5): DARVTQTPRHKVTEMGQEVTMRCQPILGHNTVFWYRQTMMQGLELLAYFRNRAPLDDSGMPKDRFSAEMPDATLATLKIQPSEPRDSAVYFCASGLGTGGAAQPQHFGDGTRLSIL.

In regard to this clone: A junction end diverges from the germline sequence, so it may reflect a read error. V and J are TRBV20-1 and TRBJ1-3; D is perhaps TRBD1 (5 bases). CDR3 length: 9 amino acids. Germline V gene sequence: CDR1 DFQATT, CDR2 SNEGSKA (reference sequence). CDR3 in amino acids: CRRDVRLHF. The DNA for the CDR3 is TGCAGGCGGGACGTCAGGTTGCATTTT.

The chain has TRBV27 and TRBJ2-7; 9 nucleotides align to TRBD1. This CDR3 has 15 amino acids. The germline V gene has CDR1 MNHEY and CDR2 SMNVEV (reference sequence). The V and J ends lost 5 bases and 0 bases, in that order; junction bases with no gene match: 5. The CDR3 protein is CASSPRTGDSYEQYF. CDR3 coding DNA: TGTGCCAGCAGTCCTAGGACAGGGGACTCCTACGAGCAGTACTTC.

This clone has just a few counts. The CDR3: CAISDSGTSGNYNEQFF. The CDR3 DNA follows: TGTGCCATCAGTGATTCCGGGACTAGCGGAAACTACAATGAGCAGTTCTTC. V usage is TRBV10-3 and J usage is TRBJ2-1, with 11 bases aligning to TRBD2. V trimming: 3 bases; J trimming: 3 bases; junction bases outside the gene matches: 7. CDR3 length: 17 amino acids. CDR1 is ENHRY, CDR2 SYGVKD, per germline.

V and J are TRBV27 and TRBJ1-2; 7 positions match TRBD1. The V gene end was trimmed by 6 bases and the J gene end by 8 bases; junction bases not matched to a gene: 18. This CDR3 spans 16 amino acids. CDR1 is MNHEY, CDR2 SMNVEV, per germline (reference sequence). In DNA, the CDR3 is TGTGCCAGCAGCACCTCCGGGGGACAGACCCTCCGGGGCTACACCTTC. This sequence encodes CASSTSGGQTLRGYTF.

This clone has a handful of counts. This chain uses TRBV16 with TRBJ2-1; no firm D call. Germline CDR1 reads KGHSY; CDR2 reads FQNENV. The CDR3 has 17 residues. With 1 base removed from V and 0 bases from J, the gap between germline ends came to 13 bases. The CDR3 DNA reads as TGTGCCAGCAGCCAATTAGATGTATCCTACTCCTACAATGAGCAGTTCTTC. Translation gives CASSQLDVSYSYNEQFF.

The chain employs TRBV28 and TRBJ1-2; 7 bases agree with TRBD1. The ends lost 3 bases at V and 7 bases at J; junction bases unmatched: 11. CDR3 length equals 15 residues. Germline V gene sequence: CDR1 MDHEN, CDR2 SYDVKM. The CDR3 nucleotides are TGTGCCAGCAGTTTGGATCTACAGGGGTTTAGTGGCTACACCTTC. It translates to CASSLDLQGFSGYTF.

The chain couples TRBV28 to TRBJ1-5, with 8 bases aligning to TRBD1. V trimming: 7 bases; J trimming: 7 bases; junction bases outside the gene matches: 6. This CDR3 is built from 13 residues. From germline, CDR1 is MDHEN and CDR2 SYDVKM. CDR3: CASTQGARQPQHF. The CDR3 DNA reads TGTGCCAGCACTCAGGGGGCTAGGCAGCCCCAGCATTTT. The variable domain in full, with the rest retrieved from reference TRBV28 and TRBJ1-5, is DVKVTQSSRYLVKRTGEKVFLECVQDMDHENMFWYRQDPGLGLRLIYFSYDVKMKEKGDIPEGYSVSREKKERFSLILESASTNQTSMYLCASTQGARQPQHFGDGTRLSIL.

This sequence joins TRBV4-2 and TRBJ1-1; D remains ambiguous. CDR1 and CDR2 (germline): LGHNA, YNFKEQ. Trimming left V 6 bases short and J 1 base short, with 15 bases between. The CDR3 runs 15 residues. CDR3 in DNA: TGTGCCAGCAGTCGGGTGGGGAGCCCGAACACTGAAGCTTTCTTT. This gives the protein CASSRVGSPNTEAFF.

The chain links TRBV27 to TRBJ2-1; D possibly corresponds to TRBD2 (6 bases). V shed 4 bases and J shed 0 bases, with 10 bases lying between them. CDR3 length: 15 residues. The V gene's germline CDR1 is MNHEY and CDR2 SMNVEV (reference sequence). The CDR3 nucleotides read TGTGCCAGCAGTTACACCGGGAGCTCCTACAATGAGCAGTTCTTC. This encodes CASSYTGSSYNEQFF.

The V and J genes are TRBV6-1 and TRBJ2-5, with 10 bases fitting TRBD2. V trimming: 0 bases; J trimming: 3 bases; junction bases outside the gene matches: 4. There are 16 residues in the CDR3. Germline V gene lookup returns CDR1 MNHNS and CDR2 SASEGT. CDR3 nucleotide sequence: TGTGCCAGCAGTGAAGCAAGGACTAGCGGAAAAGAGACCCAGTACTTC. It translates to CASSEARTSGKETQYF.

This clone occurred a few times. V usage is TRBV7-2 and J usage is TRBJ1-1; D might be TRBD1 (5 bases). CDR1 and CDR2 from the germline V gene are SGHTA and FQGNSA. V was pared by 7 bases and J by 11 bases, with 20 bases between. This CDR3 has 13 residues. The CDR3 protein is CASTTMSRVGAFF. CDR3 DNA sequence: TGTGCCAGCACCACTATGTCCAGGGTAGGCGCTTTCTTT.

The sample holds a few counts of this clone. This same CDR3 is encoded by further DNA sequences in the sample. J is TRBJ2-3 and V is TRBV20-1, with TRBD2 as a possible D gene (6 bases). The CDR3 length is 11 residues. Germline CDR1 is DFQATT and CDR2 is SNEGSKA (reference sequence). Trimming shortened V by 6 bases and J by 6 bases, and 10 bases separated the two germline ends. The chain's CDR3 is CSAGRSDTQYF. DNA of the CDR3: TGCAGTGCCGGGAGATCGGATACGCAGTATTTT.

This clone turned up a few times. The V call is TRBV12-5, the J call TRBJ1-5; 7 positions agree with TRBD1. Germline trimming cut 6 bases from V and 4 bases from J; bases unmatched to any gene: 12. From germline, CDR1 is LGHNT and CDR2 FRNRAP. CDR3 length equals 16 residues. The CDR3, as DNA: TGTGCTAGTGGCCGGGGGACAGCGGGTAGGAATCAGCCCCAGCATTTT. It translates to CASGRGTAGRNQPQHF.

This clone was picked up a small number of times. CDR3 in amino acids: CASSLSLSGKVEQYF. CDR3 coding DNA: TGTGCCAGCAGCTTGTCCCTTAGCGGGAAGGTCGAGCAGTACTTC. This chain joins TRBV7-9 and TRBJ2-7, with 8 positions matching TRBD2. The CDR3 spans 15 residues. The germline CDR1 and CDR2 sequences are SEHNR and FQNEAQ (reference sequence). V lost 3 bases to trimming and J lost 6 bases; unmatched junction nucleotides: 10.

The rearrangement joins TRBV7-9 to TRBJ2-5; tentative D call: TRBD1 (6 bases). V was pared by 4 bases and J by 3 bases, with 9 bases between. The CDR3 runs to 13 residues. Germline CDR1 and CDR2: SEHNR and FQNEAQ (reference sequence). The CDR3 nucleotides read TGTGCCAGCAGCTCGGACAGAGAAGAGACCCAGTACTTC. This gives the protein CASSSDREETQYF.

This clone was observed a few times. The rearrangement uses TRBV6-1 and TRBJ1-1; D is possibly TRBD1 (6 bases). V lost 10 bases, J lost 8 bases, and 17 bases lay in between. The CDR3 runs 12 residues. Germline V gene lookup returns CDR1 MNHNS and CDR2 SASEGT. The CDR3 loop reads CATERTGFEAFF. The CDR3 DNA is TGTGCCACCGAACGAACAGGGTTCGAAGCTTTCTTT.

The chain is built from TRBV19 and TRBJ1-5, with 10 bases that match TRBD1. This CDR3 spans 16 amino acids. The germline CDR1 and CDR2 sequences are LNHDA and SQIVND (reference sequence). With 9 bases clipped from V and 3 bases from J, the junction kept 11 bases outside the gene matches. The CDR3 DNA reads TGTGCCAGCCGGGACAGGGGACCGAGGGACAATCAGCCCCAGCATTTT. Translation: CASRDRGPRDNQPQHF. The complete variable domain, with remaining parts taken from reference TRBV19 and TRBJ1-5, reads DGGITQSPKYLFRKEGQNVTLSCEQNLNHDAMYWYRQDPGQGLRLIYYSQIVNDFQKGDIAEGYSVSREKKESFPLTVTSAQKNPTAFYLCASRDRGPRDNQPQHFGDGTRLSIL.

The CDR3 is CASSPGQFMGNQPQHF. Written as DNA, the CDR3 is TGCGCCAGCAGCCCTGGACAGTTCATGGGCAATCAGCCCCAGCATTTT. The rearrangement joins TRBV4-1 to TRBJ1-5; perhaps TRBD1 as D (6 bases). Trimming shortened V by 4 bases and J by 2 bases, and 15 bases separated the two germline ends. Germline CDR1 MGHRA, CDR2 YSYEKL. The CDR3 is made up of 16 amino acids.

The V and J genes are TRBV5-4 and TRBJ2-2, with a tentative D call TRBD1 (5 bases). The CDR3 has 13 residues. Germline V CDR1 and CDR2: SGHNT, YYREEE (reference sequence). Trimming left V 4 bases short and J 7 bases short, with 11 bases between. The CDR3 loop reads CASSAGMDGELFF. The CDR3 DNA reads as TGTGCCAGCAGCGCAGGGATGGACGGGGAGCTGTTTTTT. Combining the CDR3 with reference TRBV5-4 and TRBJ2-2 gives the whole variable domain ETGVTQSPTHLIKTRGQQVTLRCSSQSGHNTVSWYQQALGQGPQFIFQYYREEENGRGNFPPRFSGLQFPNYSSELNVNALELDDSALYLCASSAGMDGELFFGEGSRLTVL.

This clone came up a few times. V and J are TRBV7-3 and TRBJ2-5; perhaps TRBD1 as D (5 bases). Germline V CDR1 and CDR2: SGHTA, FQGTGA. V dropped 4 bases and J dropped 4 bases, with 10 bases sitting between them. This CDR3 region has 13 residues. CDR3 loop: CASSSGSGETQYF. In DNA, the CDR3 is TGTGCCAGCAGCTCAGGGTCGGGAGAGACCCAGTACTTC.

This clone was detected only a few times. The chain has TRBV7-2 and TRBJ2-1; TRBD2 matches 10 bases. The CDR3 length is 15 residues. Unmatched junction bases numbered 1, after V lost 3 bases and J lost 2 bases. CDR1 and CDR2 (germline): SGHTA, FQGNSA. CDR3 amino acids: CASSFSGGTYNEQFF. The CDR3 DNA reads as TGTGCCAGCAGCTTTAGCGGGGGGACCTACAATGAGCAGTTCTTC.

The chain carries TRBV19 and TRBJ1-2; 7 nucleotides match TRBD1. The V and J ends lost 9 bases and 9 bases, in that order; junction bases with no gene match: 13. Germline CDR1 reads LNHDA; CDR2 reads SQIVND (reference sequence). The CDR3 extends over 13 amino acids. The CDR3 is CASDDKRTGRYTF. CDR3 in DNA: TGTGCCAGCGACGACAAGCGGACAGGACGCTACACCTTC.

J is TRBJ1-1 and V is TRBV19; D is perhaps TRBD1 (6 bases). The CDR3 has 15 amino acids. Between the trimmed V and J ends, which lost 2 bases and 2 bases, there was a span of 12 bases. Germline lookup yields CDR1 LNHDA and CDR2 SQIVND (reference sequence). Here the CDR3 reads CASSIQGSGNTEAFF. The CDR3 bases are TGTGCCAGTAGTATACAGGGGAGCGGTAACACTGAAGCTTTCTTT.

The chain is built from TRBV29-1 and TRBJ1-1; TRBD1 is a possible D gene (5 bases). The V gene's germline CDR1 is SQVTM and CDR2 ANQGSEA. V was pared by 6 bases and J by 7 bases, with 21 bases between. The CDR3 length is 14 residues. CDR3 sequence reads: CSVAGEIERDEAFF. DNA of the CDR3: TGCAGCGTGGCGGGGGAAATAGAAAGAGATGAAGCTTTCTTT.

This clone came up a few times. The genes are TRBV6-5 and TRBJ2-1; 7 bases are a match to TRBD2. This CDR3 contains 14 residues. From germline, CDR1 is MNHEY and CDR2 SVGAGI. V lost 2 bases and J lost 11; bases outside the gene matches: 9. The CDR3 spells CASSYGTTGSQQFF. The DNA of the CDR3 is TGTGCCAGCAGTTACGGGACTACCGGTAGTCAGCAGTTCTTC.

The J gene is TRBJ2-7, the V gene TRBV7-9, with 9 bases lining up with TRBD1. From germline, CDR1 is SEHNR and CDR2 FQNEAQ (reference sequence). V trimming: 5 bases; J trimming: 4 bases; junction bases outside the gene matches: 12. The CDR3 is 16 residues long. The DNA for the CDR3 is TGTGCCAGCAGCCCTCCTTTCAGGACAGGGGATTACGAGCAGTACTTC. Amino acid sequence: CASSPPFRTGDYEQYF.